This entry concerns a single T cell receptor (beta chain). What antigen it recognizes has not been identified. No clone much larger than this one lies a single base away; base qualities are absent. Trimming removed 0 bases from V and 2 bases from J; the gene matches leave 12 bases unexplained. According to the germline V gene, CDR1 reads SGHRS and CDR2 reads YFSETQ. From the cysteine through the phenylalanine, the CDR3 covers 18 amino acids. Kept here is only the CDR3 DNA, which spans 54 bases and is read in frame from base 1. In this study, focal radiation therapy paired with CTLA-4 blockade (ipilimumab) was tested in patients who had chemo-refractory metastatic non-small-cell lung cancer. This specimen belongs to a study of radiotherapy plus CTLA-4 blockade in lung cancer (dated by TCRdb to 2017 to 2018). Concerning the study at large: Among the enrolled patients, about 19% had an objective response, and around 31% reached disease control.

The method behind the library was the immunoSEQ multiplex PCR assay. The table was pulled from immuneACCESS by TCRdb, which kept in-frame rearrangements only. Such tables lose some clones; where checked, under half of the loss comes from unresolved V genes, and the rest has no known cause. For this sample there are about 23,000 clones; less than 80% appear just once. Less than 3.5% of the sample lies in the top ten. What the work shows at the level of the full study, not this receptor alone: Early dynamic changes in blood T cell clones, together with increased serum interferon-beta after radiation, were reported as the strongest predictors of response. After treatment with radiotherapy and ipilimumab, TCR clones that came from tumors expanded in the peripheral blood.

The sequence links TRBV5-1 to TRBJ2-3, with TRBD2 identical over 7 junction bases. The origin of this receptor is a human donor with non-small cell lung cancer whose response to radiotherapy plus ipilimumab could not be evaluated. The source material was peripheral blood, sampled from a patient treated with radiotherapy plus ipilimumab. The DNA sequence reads TGCGCCAGCAGCTTGGCCTCTAGCGGTGGACTAGTCACAGATACGCAGTATTTT. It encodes CASSLASSGGLVTDTQYF.